This T cell receptor (beta chain) comes out of a study of technical replicates of blood from a handful of donors. The data were produced by immunoSEQ multiplex PCR, yet TCRdb's version contains in-frame clones alone and is incomplete. The sample comprises 98,000 or so clones, about 94% of which are singletons, and less than 0.25% rests with the top ten. Trimming took off 2 bases at V and 4 bases at J, with 5 bases between the two ends. The CDR3 is 13 amino acids. Germline V gives CDR1 LNHDA, CDR2 SQIVND (reference sequence). This clone was seen repeatedly, ten times or more. The sample consisted of T cells isolated from PBMCs. The clonotype comes from a human donor in good health. V and J are TRBV19 and TRBJ1-4; unclear D gene. CDR3 nucleotide sequence: TGTGCCAGTAGTATATCCAGTAATGAAAAACTGTTTTTT. Its protein is CASSISSNEKLFF.